Following are 14 T cell receptor beta chains from one sample sequenced in a study of blood T cell repertoires in COVID-19. The protocol was immunoSEQ multiplex PCR, while the TCRdb copy is restricted to in-frame clones and leaves out a portion. There are 50,000 or so clones in the sample; 91% occur only once, and 6% to 6.5% lies in the top ten. Sequencing was done on a sample of peripheral blood. These receptors originate from a man aged 65 to 79 with active COVID-19.

This rearrangement joins TRBV7-3 to TRBJ2-5, with no clear D. Trimming stripped 1 base from V and 1 base from J, with 4 bases between. Germline assignment: CDR1 SGHTA and CDR2 FQGTGA. This CDR3 comprises 13 residues. The CDR3 loop reads CASSLNFQETQYF. The CDR3 region has the DNA TGTGCCAGCAGCTTAAACTTCCAAGAGACCCAGTACTTC.

Only one count was recorded for this clone. This CDR3 reads CATSSGASRSYNEQFF. The CDR3 nucleotides are TGTGCCACCAGCAGCGGTGCTTCACGATCCTACAATGAGCAGTTCTTC. This chain joins TRBV15 and TRBJ2-1, with D unclear. The germline V and J ends were trimmed by 3 bases and 1 base, with 13 bases remaining between them. Germline lookup yields CDR1 LNHNV and CDR2 YYDKDF (reference sequence). The CDR3 spans 16 residues.

The rearrangement links TRBV6-1 to TRBJ1-1, with 12 bases identical to TRBD1. The germline gives CDR1 MNHNS, CDR2 SASEGT. Unmatched junction bases numbered 8, after V lost 1 base and J lost 2 bases. CDR3 length: 18 amino acids. Written as DNA, the CDR3 is TGTGCCAGCAGTGAAGGTTATATTGGGACAGGGGGCAACACTGAAGCTTTCTTT. Amino acids: CASSEGYIGTGGNTEAFF.

This clone was seen a few times. The chain joins TRBV4-1 to TRBJ2-7, with 9 bases fitting TRBD1. J lost 4 bases, V lost 3 bases, and 10 bases had no gene match. Germline values: CDR1 MGHRA, CDR2 YSYEKL. The CDR3 has 16 residues. The CDR3 nucleotides are TGCGCCAGCAGCCAGACCGGGACAGGGCCGTATTACGAGCAGTACTTC. Translating gives CASSQTGTGPYYEQYF.

This clone was seen a few times. This sequence joins TRBV11-3 and TRBJ2-1, with TRBD2 matching over 13 bases. The CDR3 has 15 amino acids. The V gene end was trimmed by 5 bases and the J gene end by 10 bases; junction bases not matched to a gene: 8. In germline, CDR1 is SGHNT, CDR2 YENEEA. Here the CDR3 reads CASSRTSGGLGEQFF. The CDR3 DNA reads as TGTGCCAGCAGCAGGACTAGCGGGGGCCTTGGGGAGCAGTTCTTC.

The V gene is TRBV4-1, the J gene TRBJ1-1, with TRBD1 matching 7 bases. This CDR3 comprises 15 residues. After removal of 3 bases from V and 2 bases from J, the junction contained 6 bases not matched to a gene. CDR1 MGHRA and CDR2 YSYEKL come from the germline V gene. The CDR3 DNA follows: TGCGCCAGCAGCCAGGGACAGCTAACAAACACTGAAGCTTTCTTT. It translates to CASSQGQLTNTEAFF.

The chain is built from TRBV27 and TRBJ2-3, with TRBD1 matching 7 bases. The CDR3 runs 17 residues. V shed 4 bases and J 3 bases; nucleotides not matched to a gene: 13. From germline, CDR1 is MNHEY and CDR2 SMNVEV (reference sequence). CDR3 DNA sequence: TGTGCCAGCAGTTCGTGGTGGCGACAGGGTGAGACAGATACGCAGTATTTT. Translated: CASSSWWRQGETDTQYF.

The chain is built from TRBV5-1 and TRBJ2-7; D is possibly TRBD1 (5 bases). The germline gives CDR1 SGHRS, CDR2 YFSETQ. This CDR3 is built from 17 residues. V lost 0 bases, J lost 2 bases, and 18 bases lay in between. The CDR3 protein is CASSLGVSGLLTYEQYF. CDR3 coding DNA: TGCGCCAGCAGCTTGGGGGTATCAGGGCTACTAACCTACGAGCAGTACTTC.

The gene calls are TRBV7-8 and TRBJ2-1; D possibly corresponds to TRBD1 (6 bases). This CDR3 region has 14 residues. Germline V gene sequence: CDR1 SGHVS, CDR2 FQNEAQ. V dropped 2 bases and J dropped 12 bases, with 17 bases sitting between them. This CDR3 is CASSLLTGLHGQFF. The CDR3 nucleotides are TGTGCCAGCAGCTTACTGACAGGTCTTCACGGGCAGTTCTTC. Drawing the rest from reference TRBV7-8 and TRBJ2-1, the complete variable domain is GAGVSQSPRYKVAKRGQDVALRCDPISGHVSLFWYQQALGQGPEFLTYFQNEAQLDKSGLPSDRFFAERPEGSVSTLKIQRTQQEDSAVYLCASSLLTGLHGQFFGPGTRLTVL.

As to this clone: Sequence at one end of the junction differs from germline and may be a read error. This chain uses TRBV28 with TRBJ1-1, with D hard to call. CDR1 is MDHEN, CDR2 SYDVKM, per germline. The CDR3 contains 14 residues. In nucleotides, the CDR3 is TGTGCCAGCAGTTTCAGCCCCCCGAGCGCCGGAGGGATCTTT. Its protein product is CASSFSPPSAGGIF.

This clone appeared once. V gene TRBV3-1 (or the pseudogene TRBV3-2) combines with J gene TRBJ2-7; D possibly corresponds to TRBD1 (5 bases). Germline loops: CDR1 LGHDT, CDR2 YNNKEL (reference sequence). V was shortened by 0 bases and J by 7 bases, with 10 bases between the two germline ends. The CDR3 is made up of 13 amino acids. The CDR3 sequence: CASSQDQGSEQYF. The CDR3 coding sequence is TGTGCCAGCAGCCAAGATCAGGGATCAGAGCAGTACTTC.

The chain carries TRBV3-1 (or the pseudogene TRBV3-2) and TRBJ1-2, with D tentatively TRBD1 (5 bases). Trimming took off 5 bases at V and 6 bases at J, with 13 bases between the two ends. Germline V lookup: CDR1 LGHDT, CDR2 YNNKEL (reference sequence). CDR3 length equals 13 residues. The DNA for the CDR3 is TGTGCCAGCAGCTTCACAGGTACGGATGGCTACACCTTC. Residues: CASSFTGTDGYTF.

On this clone itself: This sample also contains other DNA sequences that code for the same CDR3. The gene calls are TRBV19 and TRBJ2-6; TRBD2 is a possible D gene (6 bases). The CDR3 spans 15 residues. V was cut by 3 bases and J by 0 bases, with 6 bases left in between. CDR1 and CDR2 (germline): LNHDA, SQIVND (reference sequence). CDR3 in amino acids: CASSIGGSGANVLTF. CDR3 sequence (DNA): TGTGCCAGTAGTATCGGGGGCTCTGGGGCCAACGTCCTGACTTTC.

This chain connects TRBV18 to TRBJ2-7; D remains ambiguous. This CDR3 contains 13 residues. CDR1 and CDR2 from the germline V gene are KGHSH and LQKENI. With 2 bases removed from V and 1 base from J, the gap between germline ends came to 6 bases. CDR3 coding DNA: TGTGCCAGCTCACCAGCGCCTTCCTACGAGCAGTACTTC. Amino acid sequence: CASSPAPSYEQYF.